This T cell receptor (beta chain) was profiled in a study of cytomegalovirus exposure and HLA in healthy donors. Overall study: Some 85 million unique TCRs, all from HLA-typed donors, were included in an early release of the data.

With 5 bases clipped from V and 3 bases from J, the junction kept 3 bases outside the gene matches. The CDR3 sequence is 14 residues long. The germline V gene has CDR1 LNHDA and CDR2 SQIVND (reference sequence). A multiplex PCR was run with 60 Vbeta primers and 13 Jbeta primers. Using immunoSEQ multiplex PCR, the repertoire was profiled, and TCRdb retains in-frame clones only, with some absent. The sample includes fewer than 130,000 clones. This receptor was identified in a man aged 50 to 60 in good health and CMV-seronegative. The sequenced sample consisted of PBMCs. The gene calls are TRBV19 and TRBJ2-7; 11 nucleotides align to TRBD1. CDR3 protein: CASSGQGARYEQYF. The CDR3, as DNA: TGTGCCAGTAGTGGACAGGGGGCTCGCTACGAGCAGTACTTC.